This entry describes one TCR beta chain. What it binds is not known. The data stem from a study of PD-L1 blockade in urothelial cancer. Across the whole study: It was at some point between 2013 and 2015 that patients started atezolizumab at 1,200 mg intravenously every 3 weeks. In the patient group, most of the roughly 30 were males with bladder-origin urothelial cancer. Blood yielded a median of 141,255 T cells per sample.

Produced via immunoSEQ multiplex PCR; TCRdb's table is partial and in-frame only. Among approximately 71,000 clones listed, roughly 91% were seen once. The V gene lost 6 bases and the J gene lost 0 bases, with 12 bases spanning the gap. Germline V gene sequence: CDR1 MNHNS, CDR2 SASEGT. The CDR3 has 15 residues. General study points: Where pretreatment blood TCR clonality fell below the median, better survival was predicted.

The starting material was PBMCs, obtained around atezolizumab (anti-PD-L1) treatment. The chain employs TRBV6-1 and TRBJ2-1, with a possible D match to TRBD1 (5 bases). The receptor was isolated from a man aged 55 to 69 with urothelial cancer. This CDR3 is CASSQDSSSYNEQFF. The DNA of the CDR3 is TGTGCCAGCAGCCAAGACAGCAGCTCCTACAATGAGCAGTTCTTC.